This record covers a single T cell receptor beta chain. The antigen is not known. The CDR3 runs 16 residues. Per the germline V gene, CDR1 is MDHEN and CDR2 is SYDVKM. Losses at the gene ends were 2 bases for V and 6 bases for J; bases not matched to a gene: 12. The sample comes from a study of T-cell reconstitution after alpha-beta-depleted transplantation in children. Unique molecular identifiers featured in how the TCRbeta library was prepared. TCRdb reprocessed the PCR reads via MiXCR and lists one record per CDR3 protein. The sample lists 500,000 to 650,000 distinct CDR3 sequences; 10% to 15% were seen once. Points from the study as a whole: Surviving thymic progenitors and recipient T cells were the source of high TCRbeta diversity at day 60 in some patients. A year had passed since transplant, and T-cell counts and diversity by then came mostly from newly produced T cells. Expanded clones from the graft, numbering several hundred, reportedly supplied alpha-beta T cells about two months after transplant.

The sequencing used PBMCs, mostly from graft donor cells, collected 360 days after TCRalphabeta/CD19-depleted stem cell transplant. The receptor comes from a male patient aged 5 to 17 who had a stem cell transplant for acute myeloid leukemia, so the T cells may come from the graft donor. The chain has TRBV28 and TRBJ1-2; 7 bases are a match to TRBD1. The CDR3 DNA is TGTGCCAGCAGTTTAACAGGGGTGGATTTCATTGATGGCTACACCTTC. This translates into CASSLTGVDFIDGYTF.